This T cell receptor beta chain was retrieved from a study of T cells in Graves' hyperthyroidism and ophthalmopathy (dated by TCRdb to between 2019 and 2020). In the study overall: Peripheral blood was sampled at the time of initial diagnosis, prior to any treatment. For training and testing, the 100 or so patients in the discovery cohort were randomly divided in a 7:3 ratio. An independent validation cohort of under 20 hyperthyroidism patients and about 15 patients who later progressed to ophthalmopathy tested prospective prediction of ophthalmopathy. Thyroid tissue and blood T-cell repertoires from six Graves' hyperthyroidism patients were also compared in the study. Once sampling was done, hyperthyroidism patients were given methimazole at a starting dose of 30 mg daily, whereas ophthalmopathy patients were given high-dose intravenous methylprednisolone. TCR Vbeta CDR3 sequencing of 120 to 150 peripheral blood samples (about 45 ophthalmopathy, roughly 72 hyperthyroidism and approximately 17 progressor patients) is reported in the paper. To identify TCR V-J signatures that set the groups apart, the researchers used a discovery cohort of 100 patients, made up of fewer than 50 with Graves' ophthalmopathy and some 60 with stable Graves' hyperthyroidism.

Points the paper makes about the study in general: No statistical method was used to set the sample size in advance, and investigators knew the group allocation. Most expanded thyroid clonotypes (frequency above 0.001) were also detected in blood, suggesting blood repertoires may reflect thyroid immune responses. In cross-validation, a model built on a 13 V-J signature told ophthalmopathy apart from stable hyperthyroidism with approximately 90% sensitivity and around 84% specificity, and in testing the same model reached 80%/75%. In validation, the model predicted progression to ophthalmopathy with about 71% sensitivity and roughly 72% specificity, a median of around six months before onset.

TCR beta CDR3 regions were amplified from RNA transcripts. For the first round of RT-PCR on the TCR CDR3, the HTBI primer set was used together with the Qiagen OneStep RT-PCR kit. Libraries were constructed in a second round of multiplex PCR, after which size selection and purification were performed. Libraries were sequenced paired-end with 100 bp reads on an Illumina HiSeq2000. Per the source publication's procedure: SOAPnuke was used to process the raw data, removing reads that contained adapters or uncalled bases, had a mean Phred below 15, or lacked an exact match to the constant primer or identifier. High-quality paired reads were merged with COPE v1.2.5, and unique nucleotide sequences were defined as clonotypes. MiTCR v1.1 was used to align clonotypes to the IMGT TRBV, TRBD and TRBJ reference segments. Analysis was restricted to V-J combinations with a frequency above 0.0001, which covered 99.2% of repertoires. A TCS score was defined as the ratio between F50 (clonal expansion) and ExV (chaos), using BLOSUM62-based TCRdist between CDR3 peptides within each V-J. Welch's t-statistics and random forest reduced approximately 520 V-J features to 13, which were used in a naive Bayes classifier (R e1071). The public reads were reprocessed in TCRdb via fastp at Q25 and MiXCR, keeping in-frame beta chains. Rows with one shared CDR3 protein collapse into an entry with the most common genes and DNA. These V and J calls originate from TCRdb's pipeline instead of the authors' own analysis. This sample holds about 300,000 distinct CDR3 sequences; around 19% were observed only once. The top ten clonotypes cover approximately 35% of the sample.

V and J are trimmed by 4 bases and 4 bases, and the gene matches miss 12 bases of the junction. The germline V gene yields SGDLS for CDR1 and YYNGEE for CDR2. From cysteine to phenylalanine, the CDR3 is 17 amino acids long. Only the CDR3 DNA stays, 51 bases, in frame from base 1. This clonotype occurred once. Its antigen is still unknown. A much larger clone sits a single nucleotide away, making a read error possible. In the ophthalmopathy patients, disease was moderately to severely active, with a Clinical Activity Score of 3 or more, a NOSPECS grade of 4 or more, and a duration of less than 3 months. Any patient with an uncontrolled infection, another autoimmune disease, pregnancy or lactation was excluded. Diagnoses were established on the basis of clinical symptoms, serum thyroxine and TRAb, thyroid ultrasound, and orbital computed tomography. Ficoll-Paque density gradient centrifugation was used to isolate PBMCs from 8 to 10 ml of fresh peripheral blood. Trizol reagent was used to extract total RNA, and RNA quality was then checked on an Agilent 2100 Bioanalyzer.

The sample comprised blood. The rearranged chain carries TRBV9 and TRBJ2-3, with 10 central nucleotides matching TRBD2. This TCR derives from a man in his fifties with Graves' ophthalmopathy. For the CDR3, the sequence is CASSPRLAGLAPDTQYF. At the DNA level, the sequence is TGTGCCAGCAGCCCCAGACTAGCGGGCTTAGCGCCAGATACGCAGTATTTT.